These 4 T cell receptor beta chains were sequenced from one sample in a study of lung T cells in sarcoidosis with Löfgren's syndrome. One entry per CDR3 protein results from TCRdb running MiXCR on the reads. In the table there are about 63,000 distinct CDR3 sequences, about 20% of which are singletons. The sample taken for sequencing was CD4+ T cells from PBMCs. The receptors were sampled from a human donor with sarcoidosis (Löfgren's syndrome or another form), or a control subject (not recorded which).

The CDR3 here is CASSYRTGRTEAFF. Here the CDR3 DNA reads TGTGCCAGCAGTTACCGGACAGGGAGGACTGAAGCTTTCTTT. The V gene is TRBV6-6, the J gene TRBJ1-1, with 8 bases identical to TRBD1. This CDR3 has 14 amino acids. V was clipped by 2 bases and J by 5 bases; unmatched bases: 4. Germline-derived CDR1 and CDR2 are MNHNY and SVGAGI (reference sequence).

The sample holds a few counts of this clonotype. This chain links TRBV11-2 with TRBJ2-7; TRBD2 matches at 11 bases. The junction had 10 bases not matched to a gene; V was cut back by 0 bases and J by 3 bases. Germline CDR1 and CDR2: SGHAT and FQNNGV. The CDR3 contains 18 residues. The CDR3 nucleotides read TGTGCCAGCAGCTTAGATTCGAGGACTAGCGGGCTATACTACGAGCAGTACTTC. This sequence encodes CASSLDSRTSGLYYEQYF.

This clonotype was seen ten or more times. The chain joins TRBV18 to TRBJ1-5; 7 nucleotides match TRBD1. The CDR3 is 18 residues long. Germline V gene data show CDR1 as KGHSH and CDR2 as LQKENI. V dropped 3 bases and J dropped 0; count of bases not matched to a gene: 11. As DNA, the CDR3 is TGTGCCAGCTCACCCTTTCCGGGACAGCCTAATAGCAATCAGCCCCAGCATTTT. Translated, it gives CASSPFPGQPNSNQPQHF.

In the case of this clonotype: A much larger clone is a single base away; this may be a read error. The chain has TRBV20-1 and TRBJ2-1; D is undetermined. Looked up from germline, CDR1 is DFQATT and CDR2 is SNEGSKA (reference sequence). The CDR3 is 14 residues long. V was shortened by 2 bases and J by 2 bases, with 10 bases between the two germline ends. CDR3 loop: CSARSGGPYNEQFF. For the CDR3, the DNA is TGCAGTGCTAGATCTGGCGGACCCTACAATGAGCAGTTCTTC.